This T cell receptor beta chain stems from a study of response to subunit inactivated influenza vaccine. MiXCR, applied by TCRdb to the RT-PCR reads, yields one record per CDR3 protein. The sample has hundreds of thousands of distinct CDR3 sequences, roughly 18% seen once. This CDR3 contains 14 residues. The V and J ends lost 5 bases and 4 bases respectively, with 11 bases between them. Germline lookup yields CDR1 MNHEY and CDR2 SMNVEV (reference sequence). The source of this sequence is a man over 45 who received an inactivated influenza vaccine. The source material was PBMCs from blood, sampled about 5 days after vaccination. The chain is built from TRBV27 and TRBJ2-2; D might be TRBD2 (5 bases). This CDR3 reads CASSQGLLTGELFF. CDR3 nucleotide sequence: TGTGCCAGCAGTCAAGGACTCCTCACCGGGGAGCTGTTTTTT.